One and the same sample provided the 30 T cell receptor beta chains below, sequenced in a study of cytomegalovirus exposure and HLA in healthy donors. Method: immunoSEQ multiplex PCR; TCRdb's copy keeps in-frame clones and lacks some. The table lists about 150,000 clones, 80% to 90% of them singletons. What was sequenced was PBMCs. Receptors originate from a man between 18 and 29 years old in good health and CMV-seropositive.

This chain connects TRBV5-6 to TRBJ2-3; 7 bases align to TRBD2. Losses at the gene ends were 4 bases for V and 2 bases for J; bases not matched to a gene: 13. CDR1 SGHDT and CDR2 YYEEEE come from the germline V gene. The CDR3 contains 17 residues. CDR3 sequence (DNA): TGTGCCAGCAGCCCCCTGGCACGACTAGCTGCCACAGATACGCAGTATTTT. Amino acids: CASSPLARLAATDTQYF. The whole variable domain, filled in from reference TRBV5-6 and TRBJ2-3, reads DAGVTQSPTHLIKTRGQQVTLRCSPKSGHDTVSWYQQALGQGPQFIFQYYEEEERQRGNFPDRFSGHQFPNYSSELNVNALLLGDSALYLCASSPLARLAATDTQYFGPGTRLTVL.

CDR3 DNA sequence: TGCAGCGTGGGCGGGACCGGAGGACATACGCAGTATTTT. Its translation is CSVGGTGGHTQYF. The chain uses TRBV29-1 and TRBJ2-3, with D perhaps matching TRBD2 (6 bases). The CDR3 is 13 residues long. V shed 6 bases and J shed 7 bases, with 17 bases lying between them. CDR1 and CDR2 from the germline V gene are SQVTM and ANQGSEA.

CDR3 in amino acids: CASKEGTGTPTGELFF. The CDR3 region has the DNA TGTGCCAGTAAAGAGGGGACCGGGACACCGACCGGGGAGCTGTTTTTT. This chain uses TRBV19 with TRBJ2-2; tentative D call: TRBD1 (6 bases). V lost 7 bases and J lost 5, with 20 bases in between. Germline loops: CDR1 LNHDA, CDR2 SQIVND (reference sequence). The CDR3 loop spans 16 amino acids.

The gene calls are TRBV19 and TRBJ2-7, with D maybe TRBD2 (6 bases). This CDR3 comprises 15 residues. V lost 3 bases to trimming and J lost 0 bases, with 12 bases between them. CDR1 is LNHDA and CDR2 is SQIVND in the germline V gene (reference sequence). In DNA, the CDR3 is TGTGCCAGTAGTATTTCCGCGGGGCGCTCCTACGAGCAGTACTTC. Translation gives CASSISAGRSYEQYF. Full variable domain (outside the CDR3, taken from reference TRBV19 and TRBJ2-7): DGGITQSPKYLFRKEGQNVTLSCEQNLNHDAMYWYRQDPGQGLRLIYYSQIVNDFQKGDIAEGYSVSREKKESFPLTVTSAQKNPTAFYLCASSISAGRSYEQYFGPGTRLTVT.

This rearrangement joins TRBV5-4 to TRBJ2-1; 10 positions match TRBD1. The length of the CDR3 is 14 residues. Per the germline V gene, CDR1 is SGHNT and CDR2 is YYREEE (reference sequence). With 3 bases clipped from V and 8 bases from J, the junction kept 5 bases outside the gene matches. CDR3 in amino acids: CASSWTGGNDEQFF. CDR3 coding DNA: TGTGCCAGCAGCTGGACAGGGGGAAATGATGAGCAGTTCTTC. The full variable domain, rest sourced from reference TRBV5-4 and TRBJ2-1, is ETGVTQSPTHLIKTRGQQVTLRCSSQSGHNTVSWYQQALGQGPQFIFQYYREEENGRGNFPPRFSGLQFPNYSSELNVNALELDDSALYLCASSWTGGNDEQFFGPGTRLTVL.

This chain joins TRBV5-1 and TRBJ1-2; 7 nucleotides line up with TRBD1. Germline assignment: CDR1 SGHRS and CDR2 YFSETQ. The CDR3 spans 15 residues. V gave up 4 bases and J gave up 4 bases; unmatched junction bases: 10. The CDR3 DNA reads as TGCGCCAGCAGCATGAGTGACAGGGCACCCTATGGCTACACCTTC. It codes for CASSMSDRAPYGYTF. Full variable domain (outside the CDR3, taken from reference TRBV5-1 and TRBJ1-2): KAGVTQTPRYLIKTRGQQVTLSCSPISGHRSVSWYQQTPGQGLQFLFEYFSETQRNKGNFPGRFSGRQFSNSRSEMNVSTLELGDSALYLCASSMSDRAPYGYTFGSGTRLTVV.

V is TRBV5-1 and J is TRBJ2-7; TRBD1 agrees at 10 bases. Trimming cost V 4 bases and J 4 bases; bases outside gene matches: 5. Germline loops: CDR1 SGHRS, CDR2 YFSETQ. The CDR3 contains 14 residues. CDR3 DNA sequence: TGCGCCAGCAGCCCCGCGGACAGGGGGTACGAGCAGTACTTC. Its translation: CASSPADRGYEQYF.

The chain combines TRBV14 with TRBJ2-1; D might be TRBD2 (6 bases). Germline-derived CDR1 and CDR2 are SGHDN and FVKESK. This CDR3 has 16 amino acids. Between the trimmed V and J ends, which lost 0 bases and 0 bases, there was a span of 9 bases. The CDR3 sequence is CASSQDASDSYNEQFF. In nucleotides, the CDR3 is TGTGCCAGCAGCCAAGACGCTAGCGACTCCTACAATGAGCAGTTCTTC. Together with reference TRBV14 and TRBJ2-1, the CDR3 gives the full variable domain: EAGVTQFPSHSVIEKGQTVTLRCDPISGHDNLYWYRRVMGKEIKFLLHFVKESKQDESGMPNNRFLAERTGGTYSTLKVQPAELEDSGVYFCASSQDASDSYNEQFFGPGTRLTVL.

The V call is TRBV29-1, the J call TRBJ2-1; TRBD2 might be the D (6 bases). The germline CDR1 and CDR2 sequences are SQVTM and ANQGSEA. This CDR3 is 12 amino acids long. Deletions cut 1 base from V and 11 bases from J, with 12 bases between. The CDR3 sequence: CSVEGHREKQFF. The CDR3 DNA is TGCAGCGTTGAAGGCCACCGGGAGAAGCAGTTCTTC.

This clone has just one count. The chain combines TRBV7-2 with TRBJ1-1, with 7 bases aligning to TRBD1. The J segment lost 0 bases and the V segment lost 5 bases, leaving 3 bases of the junction unmatched. Germline V gene sequence: CDR1 SGHTA, CDR2 FQGNSA. This CDR3 is built from 14 residues. As DNA, the CDR3 is TGTGCCAGCAGCCAGGGACAGCTGAACACTGAAGCTTTCTTT. Translation gives CASSQGQLNTEAFF.

V is TRBV6-5 and J is TRBJ1-6; weak D call: TRBD1 (6 bases). V was cut by 8 bases and J by 8 bases, with 16 bases left in between. The germline V gene encodes CDR1 MNHEY and CDR2 SVGAGI. This CDR3 has 14 residues. The CDR3 loop is CASGAAQGHSPLHF. CDR3 coding DNA: TGTGCCAGCGGCGCCGCACAGGGACATTCACCCCTCCACTTT.

The rearrangement joins TRBV5-1 to TRBJ2-1, with a weak D call TRBD2 (5 bases). Looked up from germline, CDR1 is SGHRS and CDR2 is YFSETQ. This CDR3 is built from 14 residues. V lost 6 bases to trimming and J lost 6 bases, with 16 bases between them. The CDR3 DNA is TGCGCCAGCATGGCATCTAGCTCCGTCAATGAGCAGTTCTTC. Protein product: CASMASSSVNEQFF.

For this clone: Mismatch with germline at one junction end may stem from a read error. This specimen includes other DNA sequences encoding the same CDR3. The chain carries TRBV5-6 and TRBJ1-1; D is ambiguous. The CDR3 runs 13 residues. In germline, CDR1 is SGHDT, CDR2 YYEEEE. The CDR3 DNA is TGTGCCAGCAGCTCGGAGATGAATACTGAAGCTTTCTTT. This codes for CASSSEMNTEAFF.

This chain uses TRBV4-1 with TRBJ2-7, with TRBD1 matching 9 bases. CDR1 MGHRA and CDR2 YSYEKL come from the germline V gene. Trimming took 1 base from V and 3 from J; bases not matched to a gene: 4. The CDR3 runs 15 residues. The CDR3 protein is CASSQGTGVFYEQYF. The CDR3, as DNA: TGCGCCAGCAGCCAAGGGACAGGGGTTTTCTACGAGCAGTACTTC.

V usage is TRBV7-9 and J usage is TRBJ1-4, with TRBD1 matching over 9 bases. CDR1 SEHNR and CDR2 FQNEAQ come from the germline V gene (reference sequence). There are 14 residues in the CDR3. V dropped 5 bases and J dropped 8; count of bases not matched to a gene: 6. CDR3 protein: CASSRTGEGEKLFF. Here the CDR3 DNA reads TGTGCCAGCAGCCGGACAGGGGAGGGGGAAAAACTGTTTTTT.

In the case of this clone: At the DNA level, this CDR3 is encoded by other sequences in the same sample as well. CDR3 sequence reads: CASSLTGGDEQYF. The CDR3, as DNA: TGTGCCAGCAGCTTAACTGGGGGGGACGAGCAGTACTTC. This chain connects TRBV7-3 to TRBJ2-7, with 7 positions matching TRBD2. The CDR3 consists of 13 residues. V dropped 0 bases and J dropped 5; count of bases not matched to a gene: 1. Germline CDR1 is SGHTA and CDR2 is FQGTGA.

The chain employs TRBV19 and TRBJ2-1; 11 nucleotides agree with TRBD2. The germline V gene encodes CDR1 LNHDA and CDR2 SQIVND (reference sequence). The CDR3 runs to 15 residues. The ends lost 7 bases at V and 9 bases at J; junction bases unmatched: 11. CDR3 loop: CASKTRLAGLSEQFF. CDR3 coding DNA: TGTGCCAGTAAGACACGACTAGCGGGGCTTAGTGAGCAGTTCTTC. Based on the CDR3 plus reference TRBV19 and TRBJ2-1, the full variable domain is DGGITQSPKYLFRKEGQNVTLSCEQNLNHDAMYWYRQDPGQGLRLIYYSQIVNDFQKGDIAEGYSVSREKKESFPLTVTSAQKNPTAFYLCASKTRLAGLSEQFFGPGTRLTVL.

The chain recombines TRBV7-2 with TRBJ1-5; D gene ambiguous. Trimming pared 3 bases from V and 7 bases from J, leaving 10 bases between. The CDR3 spans 13 residues. In germline, CDR1 is SGHTA, CDR2 FQGNSA. The DNA for the CDR3 is TGTGCCAGCAGCTTCGGCGGATGGCAGCCCCAGCATTTT. Translating it yields CASSFGGWQPQHF.

The rearrangement joins TRBV5-6 to TRBJ1-2; D is ambiguous. Germline CDR1 SGHDT, CDR2 YYEEEE. This CDR3 is built from 12 residues. Trimming left V 0 bases short and J 7 bases short, with 7 bases between. For the CDR3, the DNA is TGTGCCAGCAGCTTGGGCGAGGGTGGCTACACCTTC. Translating gives CASSLGEGGYTF.

The rearrangement joins TRBV6-5 to TRBJ2-7; no clear D. Trimming stripped 4 bases from V and 6 bases from J, with 13 bases between. CDR3 length equals 13 residues. CDR1 and CDR2 from the germline V gene are MNHEY and SVGAGI. The CDR3 sequence: CASSSPLALEQYF. The CDR3 DNA follows: TGTGCCAGCAGTTCCCCCCTCGCGCTCGAGCAGTACTTC.

This chain connects TRBV27 to TRBJ2-7, with D maybe TRBD1 (6 bases). Per germline, CDR1 MNHEY and CDR2 SMNVEV (reference sequence). The CDR3 is 15 amino acids. The ends were cut back, 6 bases at V and 2 bases at J, with 17 bases in the middle. The CDR3 reads CASSQEGVNAYEQYF. For the CDR3, the DNA is TGTGCCAGCAGCCAAGAGGGGGTAAATGCCTACGAGCAGTACTTC.

V gene TRBV30 combines with J gene TRBJ2-1, with a tentative D call TRBD2 (5 bases). CDR3 length: 15 residues. V was cut by 3 bases and J by 0 bases, with 12 bases left in between. Looked up from germline, CDR1 is GTSNPN and CDR2 is SVGIG (reference sequence). The CDR3 bases are TGTGCCTGGAGGAGGGATAGAAGCTCCTACAATGAGCAGTTCTTC. This translates into CAWRRDRSSYNEQFF.

The chain links TRBV15 to TRBJ1-2, with a possible D match to TRBD1 (5 bases). The CDR3 consists of 15 residues. In germline, CDR1 is LNHNV, CDR2 YYDKDF (reference sequence). Trimming took 5 bases from V and 0 from J, leaving 13 bases between them. CDR3 nucleotide sequence: TGTGCCACCAGCCCCCCCGGGGGACCTAACTATGGCTACACCTTC. Amino acid sequence: CATSPPGGPNYGYTF.

The V call is TRBV13, the J call TRBJ2-7; D perhaps matches TRBD1 (5 bases). This CDR3 has 14 amino acids. Germline V gives CDR1 PRHDT, CDR2 FYEKMQ (reference sequence). V lost 1 base to trimming and J lost 5 bases, with 12 bases between them. CDR3 in DNA: TGTGCCAGCAGCTTAGATGCAGGGTTGGACGAGCAGTACTTC. Residues: CASSLDAGLDEQYF.

The V gene is TRBV5-1, the J gene TRBJ1-3; 8 bases are a match to TRBD1. This CDR3 comprises 14 residues. V lost 7 bases, J lost 1 base, and 4 bases stayed unmatched. Looked up from germline, CDR1 is SGHRS and CDR2 is YFSETQ. The CDR3 sequence is CASRTGLSGNTIYF. The CDR3 DNA is TGCGCCAGCCGGACAGGGCTGTCTGGAAACACCATATATTTT.

A single count supports this clone. The chain couples TRBV9 to TRBJ1-2, with TRBD1 matching 7 bases. From germline, CDR1 is SGDLS and CDR2 YYNGEE. The CDR3 has 18 residues. The V gene end was trimmed by 2 bases and the J gene end by 0 bases; junction bases not matched to a gene: 13. CDR3 sequence: CASSVRRAQGIANYGYTF. The CDR3 region has the DNA TGTGCCAGCAGCGTTCGTAGGGCACAGGGGATCGCTAACTATGGCTACACCTTC.

The sample holds a few counts of this clone. This sequence joins TRBV6-5 and TRBJ2-7; TRBD1 might be the D (5 bases). The V end lost 1 base, the J end lost 7 bases, and 11 bases lay between the germline ends. Germline assignment: CDR1 MNHEY and CDR2 SVGAGI. The CDR3 runs 13 residues. CDR3 loop: CASSYYRGREQYF. CDR3 DNA: TGTGCCAGCAGTTACTATAGGGGCAGGGAGCAGTACTTC.

This clone was detected a few times. CDR3 loop: CASSPGPQGYVPNYEQYF. In DNA, the CDR3 is TGTGCCAGTAGCCCCGGGCCCCAGGGGTATGTGCCTAACTACGAGCAGTACTTC. The chain is built from TRBV19 and TRBJ2-7; possibly TRBD1 for D (6 bases). Trimming took off 6 bases at V and 3 bases at J, with 27 bases between the two ends. Germline-derived CDR1 and CDR2 are LNHDA and SQIVND (reference sequence). CDR3 length: 18 amino acids.

The chain recombines TRBV7-9 with TRBJ1-4; a possible D gene is TRBD1 (5 bases). Trimming stripped 10 bases from V and 7 bases from J, with 16 bases between. The length of the CDR3 is 13 residues. Germline V CDR1 and CDR2: SEHNR, FQNEAQ (reference sequence). The CDR3 nucleotides are TGTGCCACCGATGGGGACTTAACTGAAAAACTGTTTTTT. It yields the protein CATDGDLTEKLFF. Full variable domain (missing parts from reference TRBV7-9 and TRBJ1-4): DTGVSQNPRHKITKRGQNVTFRCDPISEHNRLYWYRQTLGQGPEFLTYFQNEAQLEKSRLLSDRFSAERPKGSFSTLEIQRTEQGDSAMYLCATDGDLTEKLFFGSGTQLSVL.

The chain combines TRBV9 with TRBJ2-2; TRBD2 aligns across 11 bases. This CDR3 region has 16 residues. CDR1 is SGDLS and CDR2 is YYNGEE in the germline V gene. Trimming took 2 bases from V and 4 from J; bases not matched to a gene: 4. CDR3 sequence: CASSVSGTSGTGELFF. CDR3 coding DNA: TGTGCCAGCAGCGTGTCCGGGACTAGCGGCACCGGGGAGCTGTTTTTT.